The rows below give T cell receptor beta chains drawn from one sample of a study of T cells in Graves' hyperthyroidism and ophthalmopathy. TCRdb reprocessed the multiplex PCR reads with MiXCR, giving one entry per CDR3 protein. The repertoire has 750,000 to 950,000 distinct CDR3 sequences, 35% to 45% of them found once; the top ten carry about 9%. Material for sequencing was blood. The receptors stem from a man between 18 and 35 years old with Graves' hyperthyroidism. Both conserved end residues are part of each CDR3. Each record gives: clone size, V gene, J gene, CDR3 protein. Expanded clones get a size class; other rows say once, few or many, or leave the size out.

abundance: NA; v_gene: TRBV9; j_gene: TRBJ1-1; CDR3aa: CACLSPERNTEAFF
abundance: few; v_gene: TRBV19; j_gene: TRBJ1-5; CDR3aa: CASSITGGRRGNQPQHF
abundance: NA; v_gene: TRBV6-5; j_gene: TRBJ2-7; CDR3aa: CASIKTGIPYEQYF
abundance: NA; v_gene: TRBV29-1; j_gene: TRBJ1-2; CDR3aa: CSVAAVTNYGYTF
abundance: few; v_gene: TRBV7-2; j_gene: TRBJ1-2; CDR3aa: CASSPPGVGYYGYTF
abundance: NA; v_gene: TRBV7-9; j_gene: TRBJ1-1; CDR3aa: CVSSPDSLNTEAFF
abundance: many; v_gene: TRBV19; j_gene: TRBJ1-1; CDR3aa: CASSSETPNTEAFF
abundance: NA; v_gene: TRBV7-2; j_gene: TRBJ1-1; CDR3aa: CASSWVLGNTEAFF
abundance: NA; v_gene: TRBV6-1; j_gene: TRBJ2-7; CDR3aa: CASSEEFLAGGPTYEQYF
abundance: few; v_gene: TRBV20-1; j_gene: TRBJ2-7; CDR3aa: CSARQLAGSSYEQYF
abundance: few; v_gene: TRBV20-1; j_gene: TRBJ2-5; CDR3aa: CSAKSGSLETQYF
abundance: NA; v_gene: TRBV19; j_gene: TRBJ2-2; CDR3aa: CASSMDRGTGELFF
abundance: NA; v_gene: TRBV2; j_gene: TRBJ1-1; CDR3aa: CASSEAFVGRETFF
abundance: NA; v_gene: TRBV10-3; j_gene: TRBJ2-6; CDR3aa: CAITGGAGANVLTF
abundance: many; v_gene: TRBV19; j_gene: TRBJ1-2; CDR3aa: CASSTPGKANYGYTF
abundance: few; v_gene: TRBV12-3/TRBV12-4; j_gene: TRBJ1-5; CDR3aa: CASSLRGTGSNQPQHF
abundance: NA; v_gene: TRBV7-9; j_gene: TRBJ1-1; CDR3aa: CASSVQGYPNTEAFF
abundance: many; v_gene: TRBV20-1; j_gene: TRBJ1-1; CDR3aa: CSARGLGTEAFF
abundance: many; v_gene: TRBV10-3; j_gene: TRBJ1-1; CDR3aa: CAISEGWNTEAFF
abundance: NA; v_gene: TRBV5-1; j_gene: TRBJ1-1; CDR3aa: CASSPHREGNTEAFF
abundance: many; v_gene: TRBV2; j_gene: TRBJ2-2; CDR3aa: CASTDIGELFF
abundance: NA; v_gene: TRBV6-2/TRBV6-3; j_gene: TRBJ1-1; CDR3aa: CASMRDGGAEAFF
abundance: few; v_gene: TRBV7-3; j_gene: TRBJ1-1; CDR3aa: CASSLPRGQAFF
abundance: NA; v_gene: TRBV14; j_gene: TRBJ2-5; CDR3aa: CASSQLDRVETQYF
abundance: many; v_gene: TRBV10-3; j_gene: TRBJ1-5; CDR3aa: CAISPTGNQPQHF
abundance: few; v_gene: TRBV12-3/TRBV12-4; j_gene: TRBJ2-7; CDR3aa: CASSPRDREYEQYF
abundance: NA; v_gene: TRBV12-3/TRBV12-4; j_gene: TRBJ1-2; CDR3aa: CASSMTEYGYTF
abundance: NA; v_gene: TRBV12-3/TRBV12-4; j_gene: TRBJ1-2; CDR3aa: CASSVSGTGYGYTF
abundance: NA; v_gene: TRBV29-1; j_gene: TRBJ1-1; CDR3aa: CSIPSGTEAFF
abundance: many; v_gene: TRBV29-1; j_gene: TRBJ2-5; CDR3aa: CSVVGAETQYF
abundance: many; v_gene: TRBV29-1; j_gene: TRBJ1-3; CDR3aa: CSVGPGTGGNTIYF
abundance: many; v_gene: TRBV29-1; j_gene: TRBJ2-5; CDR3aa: CSVEPLETQYF
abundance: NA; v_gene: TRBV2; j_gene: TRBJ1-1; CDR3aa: CASSYGSGSLNTEAFF
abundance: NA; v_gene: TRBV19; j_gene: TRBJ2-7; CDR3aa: CASTSLAGADYEQYF
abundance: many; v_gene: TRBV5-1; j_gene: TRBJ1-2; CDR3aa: CASSLRQDGYGYTF
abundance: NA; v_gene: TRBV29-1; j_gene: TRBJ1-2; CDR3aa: CSVEGDDGPYYGYTF
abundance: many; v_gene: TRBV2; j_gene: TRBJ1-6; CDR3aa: CASDRGPGSPLHF
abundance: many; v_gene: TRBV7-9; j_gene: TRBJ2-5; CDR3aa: CASSLARLAGEETQYF
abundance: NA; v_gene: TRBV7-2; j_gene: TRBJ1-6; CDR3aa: CASSSPGPLHF
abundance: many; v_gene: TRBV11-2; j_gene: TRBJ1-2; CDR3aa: CASSFETGRLRYTF
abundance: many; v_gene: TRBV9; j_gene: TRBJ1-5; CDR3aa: CASSVAGQPQHF
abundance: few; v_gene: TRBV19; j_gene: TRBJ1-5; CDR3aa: CASSSNPGPGSNQPQHF
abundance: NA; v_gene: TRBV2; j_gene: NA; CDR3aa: CASIPRLAGAFNEQFF
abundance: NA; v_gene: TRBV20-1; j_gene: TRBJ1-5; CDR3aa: CSARDLQGWGQPQHF